This TCR beta chain was documented in a study of T cells after yellow fever vaccination. This clonotype showed up just a few times. Its cognate antigen is unknown. TCR cDNA, made by 5'RACE template switching, carried an added universal primer site and UMIs. TCRdb redid the calling of the 5' RACE reads with MiXCR, one entry per CDR3 protein. The table lists under 200,000 distinct CDR3 sequences, around 7.3% of them singletons. With V trimmed by 7 bases and J by 3 bases, 4 bases remained unmatched. The germline V gene has CDR1 DFQATT and CDR2 SNEGSKA (reference sequence). CDR3 length: 13 amino acids. Study findings and constraints: The appearance of a small share of clonotypes in both CD4 and CD8 compartments was observed. The booster response re-showed most primary clones: about 96% CD4, around 90% CD8. It was the secondary response that reached its peak faster, day 5 versus 15, but it was weaker.

The rearrangement links TRBV20-1 to TRBJ2-3; 10 nucleotides line up with TRBD1. Sample: CD4+ T cells sorted from PBMCs, taken 5 to 6 days after the first yellow fever vaccination. This receptor was obtained from a man aged 18 to 30 who received the YFV17D yellow fever vaccine. CDR3 sequence (DNA): TGCAGTGTTCCGGGACAGGGGACAGATACGCAGTATTTT. Translation: CSVPGQGTDTQYF.